These 28 T cell receptor beta chains were sequenced from one sample in a study of blood T cell dynamics during melanoma immunotherapy (dated by TCRdb to 2018 to 2021). Libraries were constructed by the immunoSEQ multiplex PCR assay. TCRdb re-hosts the immuneACCESS table, in-frame sequences only. Its copies lack some clones; in the studies checked, an unresolved V gene accounts for under half of them, and the cause for the rest is not known. Within this sample are 25,000 to 30,000 clones, with over 80% of them counted one time only. Of the sample, 10% falls within the top ten clones. Per the publication, the time point label means: week 3, after first cycle of checkpoint inhibitor. The sequencing used blood, collected from a patient treated with checkpoint blockade. These receptors all come from a human donor with melanoma.

The rearrangement joins TRBV2 to TRBJ2-7, with D hard to call. This CDR3 comprises 15 residues. Germline V gene data show CDR1 as SNHLY and CDR2 as FYNNEI. The V end was cut by 4 bases, the J end by 0 bases, with 13 bases between. CDR3 DNA: TGTGCCAGCAGTGTAGGAGACAACTACTCCTACGAGCAGTACTTC. Amino acids: CASSVGDNYSYEQYF. The variable domain in full, completed from reference TRBV2 and TRBJ2-7, reads EPEVTQTPSHQVTQMGQEVILRCVPISNHLYFYWYRQILGQKVEFLVSFYNNEISEKSEIFDDQFSVERPDGSNFTLKIRSTKLEDSAMYFCASSVGDNYSYEQYFGPGTRLTVT.

Of note for this clone: A read error may produce the germline difference seen at one junction end. The rearrangement links TRBV7-7 to TRBJ2-3; D unclear. Germline-derived CDR1 and CDR2 are SSHAT and FNYEAQ (reference sequence). The CDR3 is made up of 13 amino acids. CDR3 nucleotide sequence: TGTGCTAGCAGCCGGTTAAAGTCAGATACGCAGTATTTT. It encodes CASSRLKSDTQYF.

The chain carries TRBV5-4 and TRBJ2-7, with 11 bases matching TRBD1. Germline V gene sequence: CDR1 SGHNT, CDR2 YYREEE (reference sequence). After removal of 0 bases from V and 6 bases from J, the junction contained 2 bases not matched to a gene. CDR3 length equals 14 residues. CDR3 sequence reads: CASSLVGTGGEQYF. CDR3 bases: TGTGCCAGCAGCTTGGTGGGGACAGGGGGCGAGCAGTACTTC.

The chain uses TRBV28 and TRBJ2-7; the match to TRBD2 covers 7 bases. The CDR3 covers 13 residues. V was pared by 8 bases and J by 2 bases, with 6 bases of the junction left unmatched. Germline-derived CDR1 and CDR2 are MDHEN and SYDVKM. The CDR3 nucleotides are TGTGCCAGCCGCAGGACTAGACCCTACGAGCAGTACTTC. Translating it yields CASRRTRPYEQYF.

The chain has TRBV14 and TRBJ1-4; D is uncertain. Trimming stripped 4 bases from V and 0 bases from J, with 9 bases between. CDR1 and CDR2 (germline): SGHDN, FVKESK. CDR3 size: 15 residues. For the CDR3, the DNA is TGTGCCAGCAGCCTCCACACAGCAACTAATGAAAAACTGTTTTTT. It encodes CASSLHTATNEKLFF.

This clone was seen only a few times. The J gene is TRBJ1-6, the V gene TRBV6-1, with a tentative D call TRBD1 (6 bases). CDR1 is MNHNS, CDR2 SASEGT, per germline. CDR3 length: 13 amino acids. Between the trimmed V and J ends, which lost 4 bases and 10 bases, there was a span of 11 bases. The CDR3 coding sequence is TGTGCCAGCAGTGCCACACAGGGATCACCCCTCCACTTT. Residues: CASSATQGSPLHF.

The chain combines TRBV6-4 with TRBJ2-2, with TRBD2 matching over 12 bases. In germline, CDR1 is MRHNA, CDR2 SNTAGT. This CDR3 is built from 15 residues. The J segment lost 7 bases and the V segment lost 5 bases, leaving 5 bases of the junction unmatched. The CDR3 sequence: CASSRTSGTGGELFF. The CDR3 DNA reads TGTGCCAGCAGTAGGACTAGCGGGACCGGCGGGGAGCTGTTTTTT.

This chain links TRBV18 with TRBJ2-7, with 8 bases lining up with TRBD2. The trim removed 3 bases at V and 3 bases at J, leaving 4 bases unmatched. Germline V gives CDR1 KGHSH, CDR2 LQKENI. This CDR3 region has 14 residues. The CDR3 DNA is TGTGCCAGCTCACCGTTAGCGGGATTCTACGAGCAGTACTTC. Amino acids: CASSPLAGFYEQYF.

The genes are TRBV5-5 and TRBJ1-5; tentatively, D is TRBD1 (5 bases). V lost 2 bases and J 3 bases, leaving 12 bases between the germline ends. The CDR3 loop spans 15 amino acids. CDR1 SGHKS and CDR2 YYEKEE come from the germline V gene (reference sequence). The CDR3 DNA is TGTGCCAGCAGCTTCTTAGGGGCCGACAATCAGCCCCAGCATTTT. Its protein product is CASSFLGADNQPQHF.

This chain connects TRBV6-1 to TRBJ1-2, with D possibly being TRBD1 (6 bases). Germline V gives CDR1 MNHNS, CDR2 SASEGT. This CDR3 has 13 residues. V was cut by 1 base and J by 4 bases, with 7 bases left in between. CDR3 amino acids: CASSEDRVYGYTF. The CDR3 bases are TGTGCCAGCAGTGAAGACAGGGTCTATGGCTACACCTTC.

The J gene is TRBJ1-6, the V gene TRBV27; D perhaps matches TRBD1 (6 bases). Germline V gives CDR1 MNHEY, CDR2 SMNVEV (reference sequence). The CDR3 runs to 16 residues. Trimming took 2 bases from V and 9 from J, leaving 17 bases between them. The CDR3 DNA reads as TGTGCCAGCAGTTTAAGGGGTCCAGGGGTGGGTTCACCCCTCCACTTT. Amino acids: CASSLRGPGVGSPLHF.

This clone was picked up a small number of times. This rearrangement joins TRBV29-1 to TRBJ2-3; D possibly corresponds to TRBD1 (6 bases). There are 16 residues in the CDR3. Trimming stripped 7 bases from V and 0 bases from J, with 20 bases between. Germline CDR1 reads SQVTM; CDR2 reads ANQGSEA. CDR3 in amino acids: CSARMTGSTSTDTQYF. The CDR3, as DNA: TGCAGCGCCCGGATGACAGGTTCTACTAGCACAGATACGCAGTATTTT.

This rearrangement joins TRBV4-2 to TRBJ2-7; possibly TRBD2 for D (6 bases). The V end lost 1 base, the J end lost 6 bases, and 19 bases lay between the germline ends. The germline gives CDR1 LGHNA, CDR2 YNFKEQ. The CDR3 runs to 16 residues. The CDR3: CASSQASGPSGPEQYF. In nucleotides, the CDR3 is TGTGCCAGCAGCCAAGCATCTGGGCCCAGCGGGCCCGAGCAGTACTTC.

The CDR3 coding sequence is TGTGCCAGCAGCTTAAGGCTAGCGGGGGGGAAAGAGACCCAGTACTTC. Its translation is CASSLRLAGGKETQYF. The chain combines TRBV7-2 with TRBJ2-5; 12 nucleotides line up with TRBD2. Losses at the gene ends were 2 bases for V and 3 bases for J; bases not matched to a gene: 4. This CDR3 is built from 16 residues. The germline V gene encodes CDR1 SGHTA and CDR2 FQGNSA.

This clone was counted a single time. Here the CDR3 reads CASSWGDRDNEQFF. DNA of the CDR3: TGCGCCAGCAGCTGGGGGGACAGGGACAATGAGCAGTTCTTC. This chain joins TRBV5-1 and TRBJ2-1; 9 bases agree with TRBD1. Germline loops: CDR1 SGHRS, CDR2 YFSETQ. The CDR3 extends over 14 amino acids. V gave up 3 bases and J gave up 5 bases; unmatched junction bases: 3.

This clone was picked up one time. The chain links TRBV7-2 to TRBJ1-5, with a weak D call TRBD1 (5 bases). Germline lookup yields CDR1 SGHTA and CDR2 FQGNSA. This CDR3 spans 14 amino acids. With 5 bases removed from V and 7 bases from J, the gap between germline ends came to 15 bases. CDR3 sequence: CASSPMGGDQPQHF. CDR3 DNA sequence: TGTGCCAGCAGCCCAATGGGGGGGGACCAGCCCCAGCATTTT.

This clone was found a few times. V is TRBV9 and J is TRBJ2-2; weak D call: TRBD2 (5 bases). Germline loops: CDR1 SGDLS, CDR2 YYNGEE. The CDR3 spans 14 residues. V lost 3 bases and J lost 5, with 11 bases in between. CDR3 residues: CASSDSSLTGELFF. CDR3 nucleotide sequence: TGTGCCAGCAGCGATTCTAGCTTAACCGGGGAGCTGTTTTTT.

This sequence joins TRBV5-4 and TRBJ2-5; tentative D call: TRBD1 (8 bases). The germline V and J ends were trimmed by 3 bases and 4 bases, with 13 bases remaining between them. CDR3 length: 14 residues. Per germline, CDR1 SGHNT and CDR2 YYREEE (reference sequence). The DNA for the CDR3 is TGTGCCAGCAGCTCGAACAGGGGGGGAGAGACCCAGTACTTC. Protein sequence: CASSSNRGGETQYF.

This chain uses TRBV27 with TRBJ1-5; D not certain. Trimming took off 1 base at V and 1 base at J, with 11 bases between the two ends. The CDR3 is made up of 16 amino acids. Germline V gene data show CDR1 as MNHEY and CDR2 as SMNVEV (reference sequence). DNA of the CDR3: TGTGCCAGCAGTTTATGGGCGGGTCCCAGCAATCAGCCCCAGCATTTT. It specifies CASSLWAGPSNQPQHF.

The chain uses TRBV4-3 and TRBJ2-5; D assignment may be TRBD1 or TRBD2 (5 bases each). Germline V CDR1 and CDR2: LGHNA, YSLEER. The CDR3 length is 14 residues. The V gene lost 1 base and the J gene lost 0 bases, with 6 bases spanning the gap. CDR3: CASSQGGYQETQYF. CDR3 in DNA: TGCGCCAGCAGCCAAGGGGGGTACCAAGAGACCCAGTACTTC.

The chain is built from TRBV19 and TRBJ1-5; 7 bases are a match to TRBD1. Trimming took 5 bases from V and 5 from J; bases not matched to a gene: 3. The CDR3 has 13 amino acids. CDR1 and CDR2 from the germline V gene are LNHDA and SQIVND (reference sequence). The CDR3 DNA follows: TGTGCCAGTAGTTCCGACAGGGATCAGCCCCAGCATTTT. Its protein is CASSSDRDQPQHF.

This clone was counted between two and nine times. An end of the junction does not agree with germline; a read error may underlie this. The chain is built from TRBV7-7 and TRBJ2-5, with TRBD1 matching over 8 bases. The CDR3 runs 13 residues. CDR1 is SSHAT and CDR2 is FNYEAQ in the germline V gene (reference sequence). This chain's CDR3 is CASSRDRGETQYF. CDR3 coding DNA: TGTGCTAGCAGCCGCGACAGGGGAGAGACCCAGTACTTC.

V usage is TRBV27 and J usage is TRBJ1-2, with unresolved D. There are 12 residues in the CDR3. Trimming took off 6 bases at V and 4 bases at J, with 9 bases between the two ends. Per germline, CDR1 MNHEY and CDR2 SMNVEV (reference sequence). CDR3 nucleotide sequence: TGTGCCAGCAGAGGCGGCTCCTATGGCTACACCTTC. This codes for CASRGGSYGYTF.

V and J are TRBV10-1 and TRBJ2-1, with D unresolved. The germline V gene encodes CDR1 WNHNN and CDR2 SYGVQD (reference sequence). The V and J ends lost 7 bases and 9 bases respectively, with 19 bases between them. The CDR3 length is 14 residues. CDR3 amino acids: CASISPTLPSEQFF. DNA for the CDR3: TGCGCCAGCATATCACCGACCTTGCCCAGTGAGCAGTTCTTC.

The sample holds a few counts of this clone. The V and J genes are TRBV9 and TRBJ1-6, with D tentatively TRBD1 (6 bases). The CDR3 has 13 amino acids. V gave up 2 bases and J gave up 7 bases, with 7 bases separating them. Germline V gives CDR1 SGDLS, CDR2 YYNGEE. CDR3 nucleotides: TGTGCCAGCAGCGTTACAGGGAATTCACCCCTCCACTTT. Translated, it gives CASSVTGNSPLHF.

V gene TRBV28 combines with J gene TRBJ2-7; 7 bases are a match to TRBD2. V lost 11 bases and J lost 7; bases outside the gene matches: 5. Germline V gives CDR1 MDHEN, CDR2 SYDVKM. The CDR3 runs 10 residues. The CDR3 reads CAVRGEEQYF. CDR3 nucleotide sequence: TGTGCCGTCCGGGGGGAGGAGCAGTACTTC.

The gene calls are TRBV4-1 and TRBJ2-3; TRBD1 matches at 7 bases. The CDR3 loop spans 15 amino acids. Per the germline V gene, CDR1 is MGHRA and CDR2 is YSYEKL. V shed 1 base and J 4 bases; nucleotides not matched to a gene: 5. The CDR3 DNA is TGCGCCAGCAGCCAAGGCGACAGGGCCTCAGATACGCAGTATTTT. Protein: CASSQGDRASDTQYF.

The rearrangement joins TRBV10-2 to TRBJ1-2; D is uncertain. The germline V gene encodes CDR1 WSHSY and CDR2 SAAADI. V was shortened by 8 bases and J by 5 bases, with 15 bases between the two germline ends. The CDR3 contains 13 residues. The CDR3 DNA reads as TGCGCCAGCGCCACGGATCGGGAATATGGCTACACCTTC. Translated: CASATDREYGYTF.